The TCR beta chain described here comes from a study of early T cells in non-severe SARS-CoV-2 infection. Study-wide context: The chains were unpaired, and the sequenced material was bulk RNA from unsorted whole blood. General study findings and limits: Database matching using VDJdb favored anti-spike CD8 responses, with private and CD4 specificities left missing.

This clonotype was detected only a few times. Its antigen is not known. CDR3 size: 15 residues. From germline, CDR1 is ENHRY and CDR2 SYGVKD. Trimming removed 1 base at V and 5 bases at J, with 11 bases between. Individually, cDNA molecules had unique molecular identifiers attached to them. Each CDR3 protein is one row after TCRdb ran MiXCR on the 5' RACE reads. Of 45,000 to 70,000 distinct CDR3 sequences listed, approximately 10% are singletons. The receptor was derived from an adult who was a healthcare worker with PCR-confirmed SARS-CoV-2 infection or an uninfected control (not recorded which). The rearrangement links TRBV10-3 to TRBJ2-2; D ambiguous. Sequenced material: whole blood. CDR3 amino acids: CAISEFGMPTGELFF. The CDR3 bases are TGTGCCATCAGTGAGTTCGGTATGCCGACCGGGGAGCTGTTTTTT.